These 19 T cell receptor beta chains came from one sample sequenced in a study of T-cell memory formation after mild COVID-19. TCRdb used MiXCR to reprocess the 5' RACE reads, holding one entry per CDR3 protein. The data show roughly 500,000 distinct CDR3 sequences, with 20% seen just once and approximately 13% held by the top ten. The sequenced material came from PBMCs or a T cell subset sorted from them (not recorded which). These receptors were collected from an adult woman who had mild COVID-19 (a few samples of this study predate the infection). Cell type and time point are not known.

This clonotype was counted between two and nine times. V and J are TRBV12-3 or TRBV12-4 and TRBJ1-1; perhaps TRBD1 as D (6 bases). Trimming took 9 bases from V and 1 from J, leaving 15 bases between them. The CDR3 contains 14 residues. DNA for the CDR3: TGTGCCAGTACAGGGCCCCACTCGAACACTGAAGCTTTCTTT. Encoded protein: CASTGPHSNTEAFF.

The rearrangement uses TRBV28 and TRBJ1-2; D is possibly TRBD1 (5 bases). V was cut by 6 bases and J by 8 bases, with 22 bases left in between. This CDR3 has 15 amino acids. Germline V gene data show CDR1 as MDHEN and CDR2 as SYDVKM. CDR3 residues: CASSLTGTSWGGYTF. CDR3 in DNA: TGTGCCAGCAGCCTTACCGGGACCTCCTGGGGCGGCTACACCTTC.

The CDR3 DNA reads as TGTGCCAGCAGCTCCCCGGGGGGGGCTAGTAACTATGGCTACACCTTC. It specifies CASSSPGGASNYGYTF. The J gene is TRBJ1-2, the V gene TRBV7-9; D possibly corresponds to TRBD1 (6 bases). V was pared by 4 bases and J by 1 base, with 16 bases between. This CDR3 region has 16 residues. CDR1 and CDR2 (germline): SEHNR, FQNEAQ (reference sequence).

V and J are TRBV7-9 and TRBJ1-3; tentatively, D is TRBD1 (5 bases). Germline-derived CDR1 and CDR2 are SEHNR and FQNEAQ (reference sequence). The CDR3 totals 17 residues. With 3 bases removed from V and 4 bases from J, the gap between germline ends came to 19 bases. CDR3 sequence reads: CASSFNPGRQPGNTIYF. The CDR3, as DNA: TGTGCCAGCAGCTTCAACCCCGGGAGACAGCCCGGAAACACCATATATTTT.

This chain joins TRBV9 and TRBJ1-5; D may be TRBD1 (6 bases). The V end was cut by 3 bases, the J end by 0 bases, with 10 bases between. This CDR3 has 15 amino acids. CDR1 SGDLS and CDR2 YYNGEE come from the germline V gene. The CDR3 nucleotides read TGTGCCAGCAGCGCGGGGGGCAATAGCAATCAGCCCCAGCATTTT. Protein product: CASSAGGNSNQPQHF.

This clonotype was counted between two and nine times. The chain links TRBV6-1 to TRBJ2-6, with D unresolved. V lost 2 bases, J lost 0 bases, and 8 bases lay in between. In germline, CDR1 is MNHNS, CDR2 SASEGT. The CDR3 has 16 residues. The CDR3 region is CASSETVISGANVLTF. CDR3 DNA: TGTGCCAGCAGTGAAACGGTGATCTCTGGGGCCAACGTCCTGACTTTC.

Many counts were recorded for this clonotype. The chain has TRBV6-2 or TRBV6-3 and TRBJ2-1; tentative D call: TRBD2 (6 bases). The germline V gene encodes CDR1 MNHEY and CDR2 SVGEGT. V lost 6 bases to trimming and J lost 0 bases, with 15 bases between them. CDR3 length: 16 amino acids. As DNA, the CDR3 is TGTGCCAGCAGCGACCCGGGAGTCGGCTCCTACAATGAGCAGTTCTTC. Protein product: CASSDPGVGSYNEQFF.

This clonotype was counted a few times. In DNA form, the CDR3 reads TGTGCCAGTAGTATAGCTAGCGGGGTATACAATGAGCAGTTCTTC. Translating it yields CASSIASGVYNEQFF. The V call is TRBV19, the J call TRBJ2-1, with 9 positions matching TRBD2. Trimming at V came to 1 base and at J to 4 bases, leaving 2 bases not matched to a gene. CDR3 size: 15 residues. Germline V gives CDR1 LNHDA, CDR2 SQIVND (reference sequence). The whole variable domain, remainder taken from reference TRBV19 and TRBJ2-1, is DGGITQSPKYLFRKEGQNVTLSCEQNLNHDAMYWYRQDPGQGLRLIYYSQIVNDFQKGDIAEGYSVSREKKESFPLTVTSAQKNPTAFYLCASSIASGVYNEQFFGPGTRLTVL.

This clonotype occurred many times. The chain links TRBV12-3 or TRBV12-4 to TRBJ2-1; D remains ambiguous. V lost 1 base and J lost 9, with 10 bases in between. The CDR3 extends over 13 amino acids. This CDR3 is CASSLDSRLEQFF. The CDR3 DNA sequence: TGTGCCAGCAGTTTAGATTCCCGGCTTGAGCAGTTCTTC.

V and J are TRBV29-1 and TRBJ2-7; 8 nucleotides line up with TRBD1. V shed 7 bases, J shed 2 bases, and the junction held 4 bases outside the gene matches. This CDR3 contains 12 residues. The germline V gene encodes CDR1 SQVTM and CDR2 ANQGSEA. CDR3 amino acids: CSAATGAYEQYF. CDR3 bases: TGCAGCGCGGCGACAGGGGCCTACGAGCAGTACTTC.

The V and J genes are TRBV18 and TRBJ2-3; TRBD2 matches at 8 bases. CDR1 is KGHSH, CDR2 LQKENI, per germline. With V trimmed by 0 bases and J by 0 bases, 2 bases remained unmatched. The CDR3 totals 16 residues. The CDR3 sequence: CASSPPGLASTDTQYF. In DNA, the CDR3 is TGTGCCAGCTCACCACCCGGACTAGCTAGCACAGATACGCAGTATTTT.

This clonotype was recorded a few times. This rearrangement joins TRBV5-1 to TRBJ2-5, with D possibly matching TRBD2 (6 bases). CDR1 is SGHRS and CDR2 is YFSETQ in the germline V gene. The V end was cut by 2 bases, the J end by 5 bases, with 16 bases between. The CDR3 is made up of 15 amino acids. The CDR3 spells CASSFGTGEQETQYF. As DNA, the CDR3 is TGCGCCAGCAGCTTTGGGACGGGAGAGCAGGAGACCCAGTACTTC. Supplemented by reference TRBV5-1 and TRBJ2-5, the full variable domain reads KAGVTQTPRYLIKTRGQQVTLSCSPISGHRSVSWYQQTPGQGLQFLFEYFSETQRNKGNFPGRFSGRQFSNSRSEMNVSTLELGDSALYLCASSFGTGEQETQYFGPGTRLLVL.

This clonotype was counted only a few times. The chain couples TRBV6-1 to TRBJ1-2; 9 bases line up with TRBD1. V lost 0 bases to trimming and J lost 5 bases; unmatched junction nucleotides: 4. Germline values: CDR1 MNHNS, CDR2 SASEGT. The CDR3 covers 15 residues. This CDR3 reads CASSEAPDRGYGYTF. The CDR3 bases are TGTGCCAGCAGTGAAGCCCCCGACAGGGGGTATGGCTACACCTTC.

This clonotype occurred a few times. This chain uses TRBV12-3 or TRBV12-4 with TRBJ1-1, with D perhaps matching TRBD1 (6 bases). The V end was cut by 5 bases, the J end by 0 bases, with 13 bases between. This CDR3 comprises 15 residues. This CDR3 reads CASSPGWDMNTEAFF. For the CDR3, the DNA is TGTGCCAGCAGTCCAGGATGGGACATGAACACTGAAGCTTTCTTT.

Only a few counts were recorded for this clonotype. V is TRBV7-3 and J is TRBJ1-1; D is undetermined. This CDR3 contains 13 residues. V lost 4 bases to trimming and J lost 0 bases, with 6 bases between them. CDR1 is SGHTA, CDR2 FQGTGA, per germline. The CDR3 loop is CASSSALNTEAFF. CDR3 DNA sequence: TGTGCCAGCAGCTCCGCCCTGAACACTGAAGCTTTCTTT.

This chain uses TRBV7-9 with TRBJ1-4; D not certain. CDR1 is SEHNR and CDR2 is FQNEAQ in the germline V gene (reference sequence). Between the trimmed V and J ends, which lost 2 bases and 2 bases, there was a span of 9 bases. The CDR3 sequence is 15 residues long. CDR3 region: CASSLWGSTNEKLFF. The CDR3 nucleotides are TGTGCCAGCAGCTTATGGGGTTCTACTAATGAAAAACTGTTTTTT. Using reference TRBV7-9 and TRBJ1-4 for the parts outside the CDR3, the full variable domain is DTGVSQNPRHKITKRGQNVTFRCDPISEHNRLYWYRQTLGQGPEFLTYFQNEAQLEKSRLLSDRFSAERPKGSFSTLEIQRTEQGDSAMYLCASSLWGSTNEKLFFGSGTQLSVL.

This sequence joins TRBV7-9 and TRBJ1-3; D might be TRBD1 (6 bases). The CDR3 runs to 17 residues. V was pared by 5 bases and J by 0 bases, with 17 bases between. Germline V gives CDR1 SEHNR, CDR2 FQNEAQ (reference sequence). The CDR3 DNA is TGTGCCAGCAGCAAACAGAAACAGGGACTCTCTGGAAACACCATATATTTT. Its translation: CASSKQKQGLSGNTIYF.

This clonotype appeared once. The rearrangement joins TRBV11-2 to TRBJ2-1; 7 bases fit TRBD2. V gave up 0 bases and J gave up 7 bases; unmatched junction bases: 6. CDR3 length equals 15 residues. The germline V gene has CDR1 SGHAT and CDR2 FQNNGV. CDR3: CASSLDAGVLNEQFF. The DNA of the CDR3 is TGTGCCAGCAGCTTAGATGCGGGAGTTTTGAATGAGCAGTTCTTC. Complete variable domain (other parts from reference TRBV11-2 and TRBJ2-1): EAGVAQSPRYKIIEKRQSVAFWCNPISGHATLYWYQQILGQGPKLLIQFQNNGVVDDSQLPKDRFSAERLKGVDSTLKIQPAKLEDSAVYLCASSLDAGVLNEQFFGPGTRLTVL.

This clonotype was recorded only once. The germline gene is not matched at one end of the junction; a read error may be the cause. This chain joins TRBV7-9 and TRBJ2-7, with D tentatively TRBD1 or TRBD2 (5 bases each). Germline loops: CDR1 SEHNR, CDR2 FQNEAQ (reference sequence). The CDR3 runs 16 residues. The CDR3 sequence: CASSLAQGTRSYEQYF. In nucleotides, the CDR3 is TGTGCCAGCAGCCTAGCACAAGGGACCCGCTCCTACGAGCAGTACTTC.